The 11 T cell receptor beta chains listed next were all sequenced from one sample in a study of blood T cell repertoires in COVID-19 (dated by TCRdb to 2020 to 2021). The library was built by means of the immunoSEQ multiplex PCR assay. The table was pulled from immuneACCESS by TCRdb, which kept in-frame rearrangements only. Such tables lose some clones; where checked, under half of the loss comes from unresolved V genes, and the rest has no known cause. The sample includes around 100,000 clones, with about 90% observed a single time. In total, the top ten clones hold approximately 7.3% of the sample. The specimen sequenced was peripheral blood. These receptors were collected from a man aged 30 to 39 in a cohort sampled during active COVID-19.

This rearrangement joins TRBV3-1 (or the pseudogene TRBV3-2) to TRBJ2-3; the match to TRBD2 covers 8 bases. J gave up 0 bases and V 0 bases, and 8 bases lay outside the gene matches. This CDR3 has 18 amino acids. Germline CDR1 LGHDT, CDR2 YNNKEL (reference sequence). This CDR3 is CASSQEAPSGYSTDTQYF. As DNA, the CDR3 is TGTGCCAGCAGCCAAGAGGCTCCTAGCGGGTATAGCACAGATACGCAGTATTTT.

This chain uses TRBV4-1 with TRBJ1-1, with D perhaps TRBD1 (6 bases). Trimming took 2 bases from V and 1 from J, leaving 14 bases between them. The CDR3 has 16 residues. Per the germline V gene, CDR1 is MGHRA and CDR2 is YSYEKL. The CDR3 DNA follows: TGCGCCAGCAGCCAACATCTCGGGACACCGAACACTGAAGCTTTCTTT. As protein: CASSQHLGTPNTEAFF.

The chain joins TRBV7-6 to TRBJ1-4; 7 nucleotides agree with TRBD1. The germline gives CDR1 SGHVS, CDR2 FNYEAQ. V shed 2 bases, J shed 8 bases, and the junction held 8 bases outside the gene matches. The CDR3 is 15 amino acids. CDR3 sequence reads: CASSLRGTDLEKLFF. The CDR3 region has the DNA TGTGCCAGCAGCTTAAGAGGGACAGATTTAGAAAAACTGTTTTTT.

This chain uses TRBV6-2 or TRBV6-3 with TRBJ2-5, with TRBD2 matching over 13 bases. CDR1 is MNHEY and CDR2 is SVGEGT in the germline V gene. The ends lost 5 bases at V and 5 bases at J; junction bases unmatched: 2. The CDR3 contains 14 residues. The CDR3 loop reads CASSMTSGGETQYF. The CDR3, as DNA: TGTGCCAGCAGTATGACTAGCGGGGGGGAGACCCAGTACTTC.

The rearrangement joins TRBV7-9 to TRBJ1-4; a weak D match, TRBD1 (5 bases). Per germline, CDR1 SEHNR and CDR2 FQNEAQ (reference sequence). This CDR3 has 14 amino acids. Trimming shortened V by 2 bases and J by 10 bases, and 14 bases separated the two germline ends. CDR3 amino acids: CASSLFPGYGKLFF. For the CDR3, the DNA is TGTGCCAGCAGCTTATTCCCAGGGTATGGAAAACTGTTTTTT.

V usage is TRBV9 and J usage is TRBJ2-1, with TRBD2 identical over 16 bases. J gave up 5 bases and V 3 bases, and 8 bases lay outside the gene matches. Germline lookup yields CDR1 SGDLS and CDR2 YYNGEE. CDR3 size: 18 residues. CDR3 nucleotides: TGTGCCAGCAGCGGTAGTGGGACTAGCGGGGGGGGACACAATGAGCAGTTCTTC. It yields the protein CASSGSGTSGGGHNEQFF.

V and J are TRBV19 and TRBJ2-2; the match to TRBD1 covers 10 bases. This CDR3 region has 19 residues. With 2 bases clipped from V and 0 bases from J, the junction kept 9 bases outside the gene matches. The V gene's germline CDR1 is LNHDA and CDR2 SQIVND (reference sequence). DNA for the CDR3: TGTGCCAGTAGTATACCCCGGAAGACAGGGGGCGCGAACACCGGGGAGCTGTTTTTT. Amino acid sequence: CASSIPRKTGGANTGELFF.

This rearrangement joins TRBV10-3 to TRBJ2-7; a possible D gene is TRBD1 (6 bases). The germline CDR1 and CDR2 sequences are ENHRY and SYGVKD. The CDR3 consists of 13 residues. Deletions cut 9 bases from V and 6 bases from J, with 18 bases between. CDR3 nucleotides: TGTGCCATGCGGAAACAGGGTAGTTCCGAGCAGTACTTC. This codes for CAMRKQGSSEQYF.

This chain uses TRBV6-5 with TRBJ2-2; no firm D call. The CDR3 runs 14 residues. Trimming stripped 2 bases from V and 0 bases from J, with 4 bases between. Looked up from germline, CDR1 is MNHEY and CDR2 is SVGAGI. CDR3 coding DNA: TGTGCCAGCAGTTACGAGCCGAACACCGGGGAGCTGTTTTTT. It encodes CASSYEPNTGELFF.

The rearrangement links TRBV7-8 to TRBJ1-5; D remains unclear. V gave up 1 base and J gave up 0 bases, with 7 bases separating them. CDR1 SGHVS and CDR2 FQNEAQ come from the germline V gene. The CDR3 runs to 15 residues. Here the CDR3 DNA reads TGTGCCAGCAGCTTAGGCTCCTATAGCAATCAGCCCCAGCATTTT. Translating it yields CASSLGSYSNQPQHF.

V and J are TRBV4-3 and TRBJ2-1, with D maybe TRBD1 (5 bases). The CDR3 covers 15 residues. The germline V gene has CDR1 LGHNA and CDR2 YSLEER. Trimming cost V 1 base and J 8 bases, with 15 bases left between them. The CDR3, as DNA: TGCGCCAGCAGCCAAGTCTTCGGCAGGGTGGATGAGCAGTTCTTC. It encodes CASSQVFGRVDEQFF.